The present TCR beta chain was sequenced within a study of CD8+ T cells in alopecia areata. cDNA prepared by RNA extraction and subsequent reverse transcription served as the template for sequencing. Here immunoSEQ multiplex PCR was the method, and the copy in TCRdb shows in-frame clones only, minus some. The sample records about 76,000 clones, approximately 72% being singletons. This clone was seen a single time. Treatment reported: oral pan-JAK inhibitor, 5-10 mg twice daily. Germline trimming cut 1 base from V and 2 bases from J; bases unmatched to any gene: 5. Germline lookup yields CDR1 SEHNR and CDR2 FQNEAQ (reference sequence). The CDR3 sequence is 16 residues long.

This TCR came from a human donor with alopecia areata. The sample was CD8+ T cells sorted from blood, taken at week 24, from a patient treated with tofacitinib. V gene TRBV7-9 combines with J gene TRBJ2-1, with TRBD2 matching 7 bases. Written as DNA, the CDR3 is TGTGCCAGCAGCTTAGTTTACGGGGGGACCTACAATGAGCAGTTCTTC. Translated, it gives CASSLVYGGTYNEQFF.